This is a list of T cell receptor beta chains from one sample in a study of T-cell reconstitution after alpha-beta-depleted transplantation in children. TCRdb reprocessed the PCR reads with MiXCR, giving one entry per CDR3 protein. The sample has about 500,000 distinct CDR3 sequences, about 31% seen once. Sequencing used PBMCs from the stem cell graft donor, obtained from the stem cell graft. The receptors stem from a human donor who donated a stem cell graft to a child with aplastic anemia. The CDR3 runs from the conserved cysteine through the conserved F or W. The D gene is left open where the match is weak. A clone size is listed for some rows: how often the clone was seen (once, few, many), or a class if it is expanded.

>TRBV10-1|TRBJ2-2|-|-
TGCGCCAGCAGTGTGAGGGCCGGGGAGCTGTTTTTT
CASSVRAGELFF
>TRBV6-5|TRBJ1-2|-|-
TGTGCCAGCAGTTACGGCCAGGTTGGGGGCTACACCTTC
CASSYGQVGGYTF
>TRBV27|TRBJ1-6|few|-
TGTGCCAGCAGTTTCTTGAGGGGCGATTCACCCCTCCACTTT
CASSFLRGDSPLHF
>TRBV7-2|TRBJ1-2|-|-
TGTGCCAGCAGCTTCCCCGGGGGTCGGTACACCTTC
CASSFPGGRYTF
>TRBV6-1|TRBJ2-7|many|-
TGTGCCAGCAGCGAAGGCTACGAGCAGTACTTC
CASSEGYEQYF
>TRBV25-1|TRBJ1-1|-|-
TGTGCCAGCAGTGAAACCTTCTTGGGGGCTCATGAAGCTTTCTTT
CASSETFLGAHEAFF
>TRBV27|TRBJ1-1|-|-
TGTGCCAGCAGTTTATCGGTCAGGACTGAAGCTTTCTTT
CASSLSVRTEAFF
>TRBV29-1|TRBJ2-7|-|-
TGCAGCGTTGAGGGGACCCCCCACAACTACGAGCAGTACTTC
CSVEGTPHNYEQYF
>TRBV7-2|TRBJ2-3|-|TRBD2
TGTGCCAGCGGCCAGCGGGGACCCGAACCAGATACGCAGTATTTT
CASGQRGPEPDTQYF
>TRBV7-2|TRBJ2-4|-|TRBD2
TGTGCCAGCAGCTTCTTAGGGCTAGCGGGAGAGGGAAACATTCAGTACTTC
CASSFLGLAGEGNIQYF
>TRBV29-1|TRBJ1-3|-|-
TGCAGCGCGGGAGACAGGAACTCTGGAAACACCATATATTTT
CSAGDRNSGNTIYF
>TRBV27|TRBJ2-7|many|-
TGTGCCAGCAGTTTAGGGGCAGGGGAAATCTACGAGCAGTACTTC
CASSLGAGEIYEQYF
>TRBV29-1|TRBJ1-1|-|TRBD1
TGCAGCTTTAACAGGGGAGGAACTGAAGCTTTCTTT
CSFNRGGTEAFF
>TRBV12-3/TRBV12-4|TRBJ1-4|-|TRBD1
TGTGCCAGCAGTCGGACAGGGTCGGGGGAAAAACTGTTTTTT
CASSRTGSGEKLFF
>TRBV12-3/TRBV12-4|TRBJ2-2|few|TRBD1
TGTGCCAGCACCTCGGACAGGAAGCGCGGGGAGCTGTTTTTT
CASTSDRKRGELFF
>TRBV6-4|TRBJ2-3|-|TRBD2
TGTGCCAGCAGTCCACTAGCGGGGGACACAGATACGCAGTATTTT
CASSPLAGDTDTQYF
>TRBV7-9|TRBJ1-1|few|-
TGTGCCAGCAGCAACGCCGGGGCCCGGGCGCACACTGAAGCTTTCTTT
CASSNAGARAHTEAFF
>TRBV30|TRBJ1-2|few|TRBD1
TGTGCCTGGACCCCACCCGGGACAGGGGCCTTTTCCTTCTATGGCTACACCTTC
CAWTPPGTGAFSFYGYTF
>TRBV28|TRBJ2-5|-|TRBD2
TGTGCCAGCAACATGGGACTAGCGGGAGGAGAGACCCAGTACTTC
CASNMGLAGGETQYF
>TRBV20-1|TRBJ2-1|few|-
TGCAGTGCTAGAGTCGCTAGACACAATGAGCAGTTCTTC
CSARVARHNEQFF
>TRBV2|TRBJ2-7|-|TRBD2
TGTGCCAGCACCGAGGTTGGCGGGAGCTCCTACGAGCAGTACTTC
CASTEVGGSSYEQYF
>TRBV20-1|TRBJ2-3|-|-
TGCAGTGCTAGAGGGACAGCGGGACCTAGCACAGATACGCAGTATTTT
CSARGTAGPSTDTQYF
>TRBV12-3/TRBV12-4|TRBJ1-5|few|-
TGTGCCAGCAGTTTAGGAGGGTACGGCAATCAGCCCCAGCATTTT
CASSLGGYGNQPQHF
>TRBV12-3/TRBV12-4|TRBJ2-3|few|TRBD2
TGTGCCAGCAGCCCACGGGGAACGCGCGGGAGGGCCTACGATACGCAGTATTTT
CASSPRGTRGRAYDTQYF
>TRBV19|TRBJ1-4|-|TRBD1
TGTGCTTGTGGGGACAGGGGGGAGTTGTCTAATGAAAAACTGTTTTTT
CACGDRGELSNEKLFF
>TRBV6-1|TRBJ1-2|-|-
TGTGCCAGCAGTCCGCTCGCAGGGTTTGTTGGCTACACCTTC
CASSPLAGFVGYTF
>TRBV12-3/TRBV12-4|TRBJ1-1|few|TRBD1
TGTGCCAGCAGTTCTCAGACAGGGGTTATAGCTTTCTTT
CASSSQTGVIAFF
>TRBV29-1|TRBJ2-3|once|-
TGCAGCGTAAGCTTGAGCGGCGAGCACACAGATACGCAGTATTTT
CSVSLSGEHTDTQYF
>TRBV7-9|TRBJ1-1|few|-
TGTGCCAGCAGCCCGCGGGCTCACGTAAGAATGAACACTGAAGCTTTCTTT
CASSPRAHVRMNTEAFF
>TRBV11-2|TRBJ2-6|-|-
TGTGCCAGCAGCCGAAGGTCGGGACCGTTGTCTGGGGCCAACGTCCTGACTTTC
CASSRRSGPLSGANVLTF
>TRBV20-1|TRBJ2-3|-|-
TGCAGTGCTAGAACCCAGGGAAATTCAGATACGCAGTATTTT
CSARTQGNSDTQYF
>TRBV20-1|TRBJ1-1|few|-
TGCAGTGCTCCCGACGGGGGACGGGCTTTCTTT
CSAPDGGRAFF
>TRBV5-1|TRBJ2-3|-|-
TGCGCCAGCAGCCGTGGATGGACGGCGACAGACAGCACAGATACGCAGTATTTT
CASSRGWTATDSTDTQYF
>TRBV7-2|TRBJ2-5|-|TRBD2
TGTGCCAGCAGCTTAAACGGGAGGGAAGAGACCCAGTACTTC
CASSLNGREETQYF
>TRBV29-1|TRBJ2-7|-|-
TGCAGCGTTGAAGTAGGGCACGCCTACGAGCAGTACTTC
CSVEVGHAYEQYF
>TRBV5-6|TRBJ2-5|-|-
TGTGCCAGCAGCTTCCGGGGCGTAGCGAACCAAGAGACCCAGTACTTC
CASSFRGVANQETQYF
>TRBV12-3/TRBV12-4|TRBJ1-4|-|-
TGTGCCAGCAGTTTCGGGCAGGGTCGTGAAAAACTGTTTTTT
CASSFGQGREKLFF
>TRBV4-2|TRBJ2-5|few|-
TGTGCCAGCAGCCAAGGGGCAGGCGGAAACCAAGAGACCCAGTACTTC
CASSQGAGGNQETQYF
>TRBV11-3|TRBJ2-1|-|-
TGTGCCAGCAGCTTAGTTGTCGGGATGAGCTCCTACAATGAGCAGTTCTTC
CASSLVVGMSSYNEQFF
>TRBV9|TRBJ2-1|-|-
TGTGCCAGCAGCGTAGACCCTGGACTCTACAATGAGCAGTTCTTC
CASSVDPGLYNEQFF
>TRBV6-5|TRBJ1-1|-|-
TGTGCCAGCAGTTACTCTTTTGGGATGAACACTGAAGCTTTCTTT
CASSYSFGMNTEAFF
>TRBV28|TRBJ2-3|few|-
TGTGCCAGCAGTTTAAAGCCTCTCACAGATACGCAGTATTTT
CASSLKPLTDTQYF
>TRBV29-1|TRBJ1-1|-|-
TGCAGCGTCAGGGGAACTGAAGCTTTCTTT
CSVRGTEAFF
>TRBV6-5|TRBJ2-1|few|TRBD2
TGTGCCAGCAGGCCCGGGACTAGTCACAATGAGCAGTTCTTC
CASRPGTSHNEQFF
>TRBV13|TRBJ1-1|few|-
TGTGCCAGCAGCACCCAGGGGTGGAGCACTGAAGCTTTCTTT
CASSTQGWSTEAFF
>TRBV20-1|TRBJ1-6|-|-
TGCAGTGCTCGCGGACATAAAGGGCGCGGTTCACCCCTCCACTTT
CSARGHKGRGSPLHF
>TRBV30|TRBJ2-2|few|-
TGTGCCTGGAGTGCCGCCCAGACCGGGGAGCTGTTTTTT
CAWSAAQTGELFF
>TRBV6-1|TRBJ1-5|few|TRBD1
TGTGCCAGCAGTGAATGGGGACAGGGTAGCAATCAGCCCCAGCATTTT
CASSEWGQGSNQPQHF
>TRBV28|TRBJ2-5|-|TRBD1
TGTGCCAGCAGTCCTCAGGGGGCAGCAAAGACCCAGTACTTC
CASSPQGAAKTQYF
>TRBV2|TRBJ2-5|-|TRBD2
TGTGCCAGCGCGGGAGGGCCCCAGACCCAGTACTTC
CASAGGPQTQYF
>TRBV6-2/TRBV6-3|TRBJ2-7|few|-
TGTGCCAGCACCCAGGGGTTTTTCTCCTACGAGCAGTACTTC
CASTQGFFSYEQYF
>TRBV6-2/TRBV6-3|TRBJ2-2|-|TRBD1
TGTGCCAGCACCTATAGAGGAGACAGGGGTATTCGGAGGAACACCGGGGAGCTGTTTTTT
CASTYRGDRGIRRNTGELFF
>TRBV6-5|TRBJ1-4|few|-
TGTGCCAGCAGTTCTCGGTTTTCAACTAATGAAAAACTGTTTTTT
CASSSRFSTNEKLFF